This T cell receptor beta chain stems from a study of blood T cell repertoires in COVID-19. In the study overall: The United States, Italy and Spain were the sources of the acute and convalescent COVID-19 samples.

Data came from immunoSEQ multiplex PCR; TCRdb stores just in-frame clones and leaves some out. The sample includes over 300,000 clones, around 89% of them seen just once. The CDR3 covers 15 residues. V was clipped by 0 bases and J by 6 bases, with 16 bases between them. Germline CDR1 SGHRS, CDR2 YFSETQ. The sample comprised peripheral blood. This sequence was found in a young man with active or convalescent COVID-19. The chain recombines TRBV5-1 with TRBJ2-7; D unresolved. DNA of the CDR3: TGCGCCAGCAGCTTGGGTGGGCAGATCCTTGTCGAGCAGTACTTC. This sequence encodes CASSLGGQILVEQYF.